Listed below are T cell receptor beta chains from one sample, sequenced in a study of blood T cells in healthy people across ages. One entry per CDR3 protein, called by TCRdb with MiXCR from the 5' RACE reads. Of around 790,000 distinct CDR3 sequences detected, around 42% appear once; the ten largest clones hold around 21%. Material for sequencing was blood. These TCRs come from a man in his sixties in good health. Both conserved end residues are part of each CDR3. D genes are given only for firm matches. A row's size may be missing; if present it is once, few, many or a size class.

clone_size	d_call	v_call	j_call	cdr3_aa	cdr3_nt
.	.	TRBV24-1	TRBJ2-3	CATSDARGVGTDTQYF	TGTGCCACCAGTGATGCCAGGGGGGTAGGGACAGATACGCAGTATTTT
.	TRBD2	TRBV6-5	TRBJ2-5	CASSMTSGHRETQYF	TGTGCCAGCAGCATGACTAGCGGGCACCGGGAGACCCAGTACTTC
once	TRBD1	TRBV5-1	TRBJ1-1	CASSFADRRYTEAFF	TGCGCCAGCAGCTTTGCGGACAGGAGATACACTGAAGCTTTCTTT
.	TRBD1	TRBV3-1	TRBJ2-1	CASSQDKGPGGSYNEQFF	TGTGCCAGCAGCCAAGATAAGGGGCCAGGGGGCTCCTACAATGAGCAGTTCTTC
few	TRBD1	TRBV19	TRBJ2-1	CASRTPGQGSYNEQFF	TGTGCCAGCCGGACTCCGGGACAGGGATCCTACAATGAGCAGTTCTTC
.	.	TRBV12-3/TRBV12-4	TRBJ2-6	CASWQGSRANVLTF	TGTGCCAGCTGGCAAGGGTCTCGGGCCAACGTCCTGACTTTC
.	TRBD2	TRBV3-1	TRBJ2-1	CASSQGRWRGDRNEQFF	TGTGCCAGCAGCCAGGGGAGGTGGCGGGGGGATAGAAATGAGCAGTTCTTC
.	TRBD1	TRBV5-6	TRBJ1-1	CASNRRATGESTEAFF	TGTGCCAGCAACCGAAGAGCGACAGGGGAGAGCACTGAAGCTTTCTTT
.	.	TRBV2	TRBJ1-4	CASVGTPRKEKLFF	TGTGCCAGCGTAGGGACGCCTAGGAAGGAAAAACTGTTTTTT
few	.	TRBV2	TRBJ1-5	CASQPGPYSNQPQHF	TGTGCCAGTCAACCCGGACCATATAGCAATCAGCCCCAGCATTTT
.	.	TRBV27	TRBJ2-3	CASSARTPRDTQYF	TGTGCCAGCAGTGCCCGGACCCCTCGGGATACGCAGTATTTT
.	.	TRBV20-1	TRBJ1-2	CSAPDYTF	TGCAGTGCTCCTGACTACACCTTC
.	.	TRBV5-1	TRBJ2-4	CASSYNSDKNIQYF	TGCGCCAGCAGCTACAACAGTGATAAAAACATTCAGTACTTC
few	.	TRBV9	TRBJ2-3	CASSPRVAPTDTQYF	TGTGCCAGCAGCCCTAGGGTCGCCCCCACAGATACGCAGTATTTT
.	.	TRBV11-1	TRBJ2-1	CASSLRSQVHEQFF	TGTGCCAGCAGCTTAAGGTCGCAGGTTCATGAGCAGTTCTTC
.	TRBD2	TRBV18	TRBJ2-6	CASSPREGLSGANVLTF	TGTGCCAGCTCACCCCGGGAGGGCCTATCTGGGGCCAACGTCCTGACTTTC